Listed here are 13 T cell receptor beta chains from one sample, sequenced in a study of T cells in Graves' hyperthyroidism and ophthalmopathy. TCR beta CDR3 regions were amplified from RNA. The HTBI primer set served for first-round RT-PCR of the TCR CDR3. TCRdb re-called the multiplex PCR reads with MiXCR, one entry per CDR3 protein. Of 700,000 or so distinct CDR3 sequences listed, around 17% are singletons. Sequenced material: blood. The origin of the receptors is a man aged 18 to 29 with Graves' hyperthyroidism.

The gene calls are TRBV27 and TRBJ1-6, with a tentative D call TRBD1 (5 bases). Looked up from germline, CDR1 is MNHEY and CDR2 is SMNVEV (reference sequence). The CDR3 spans 15 residues. The ends were cut back, 10 bases at V and 5 bases at J, with 18 bases in the middle. This chain's CDR3 is CATSIRDHHNSPLHF. As DNA, the CDR3 is TGTGCCACCTCTATCCGGGACCATCATAATTCACCCCTCCACTTT.

This clonotype was observed a few times. This rearrangement joins TRBV12-5 to TRBJ2-7; TRBD2 might be the D (6 bases). The germline gives CDR1 LGHNT, CDR2 FRNRAP. The CDR3 contains 15 residues. V was shortened by 6 bases and J by 0 bases, with 15 bases between the two germline ends. CDR3 loop: CASGLRRGTSYEQYF. CDR3 sequence (DNA): TGTGCTAGTGGACTCCGACGGGGGACCTCCTACGAGCAGTACTTC.

The J gene is TRBJ2-1, the V gene TRBV7-2, with 8 bases matching TRBD2. Germline V gene data show CDR1 as SGHTA and CDR2 as FQGNSA. This CDR3 region has 16 residues. With 1 base clipped from V and 5 bases from J, the junction kept 7 bases outside the gene matches. The chain's CDR3 is CASSLVPAGDDNEQFF. In DNA form, the CDR3 reads TGTGCCAGCAGCTTAGTTCCAGCGGGAGACGACAATGAGCAGTTCTTC.

As for this clonotype: A read error may be the cause here, since a much bigger clone is one base away. This chain uses TRBV27 with TRBJ2-7; a weak D match, TRBD1 (6 bases). Looked up from germline, CDR1 is MNHEY and CDR2 is SMNVEV (reference sequence). CDR3 length: 14 amino acids. The CDR3 DNA is TGTGCCAGCAGCTCGACAGGCCCTCTTTACGGGCAGTACTTC. Residues: CASSSTGPLYGQYF.

This clonotype appeared a few times. V gene TRBV10-3 combines with J gene TRBJ2-7; either TRBD1 or TRBD2 may supply D (6 bases each). This CDR3 is 14 amino acids long. V shed 8 bases and J shed 2 bases, with 16 bases lying between them. CDR1 is ENHRY, CDR2 SYGVKD, per germline. CDR3 sequence (DNA): TGTGCCATCGGGGAGGACAGAGTAACCTACGAGCAGTACTTC. This translates into CAIGEDRVTYEQYF.

Remarks on this clonotype: Just one base apart from a much larger clone, this may be a read error. The chain is built from TRBV11-2 and TRBJ2-2, with D perhaps being TRBD1 or TRBD2 (5 bases each). With 7 bases removed from V and 7 bases from J, the gap between germline ends came to 19 bases. In germline, CDR1 is SGHAT, CDR2 FQNNGV. The CDR3 has 15 residues. CDR3 sequence: CASNFGTRGSGELFF. In DNA, the CDR3 is TGTGCCAGCAACTTCGGGACCCGTGGCAGCGGGGAGCTGTTTTTT. The full variable domain, with the rest looked up from reference TRBV11-2 and TRBJ2-2, is EAGVAQSPRYKIIEKRQSVAFWCNPISGHATLYWYQQILGQGPKLLIQFQNNGVVDDSQLPKDRFSAERLKGVDSTLKIQPAKLEDSAVYLCASNFGTRGSGELFFGEGSRLTVL.

The genes are TRBV18 and TRBJ2-3; D not certain. From germline, CDR1 is KGHSH and CDR2 LQKENI. V lost 5 bases, J lost 2 bases, and 8 bases lay in between. The CDR3 runs to 13 residues. The CDR3 nucleotides are TGTGCCAGCTCAGGAGATGTCACAGATACGCAGTATTTT. This gives the protein CASSGDVTDTQYF. The variable domain in full, completed from reference TRBV18 and TRBJ2-3, reads NAGVMQNPRHLVRRRGQEARLRCSPMKGHSHVYWYRQLPEEGLKFMVYLQKENIIDESGMPKERFSAEFPKEGPSILRIQQVVRGDSAAYFCASSGDVTDTQYFGPGTRLTVL.

A few counts support this clonotype. The rearrangement joins TRBV20-1 to TRBJ2-3, with 7 bases identical to TRBD2. The germline gives CDR1 DFQATT, CDR2 SNEGSKA (reference sequence). This CDR3 spans 14 amino acids. The junction had 7 bases not matched to a gene; V was cut back by 3 bases and J by 4 bases. The CDR3 spells CSASILARADTQYF. In DNA, the CDR3 is TGCAGTGCTAGTATACTAGCGAGGGCAGATACGCAGTATTTT.

This chain joins TRBV7-3 and TRBJ2-5; 12 bases line up with TRBD1. V shed 5 bases, J shed 5 bases, and the junction held 6 bases outside the gene matches. CDR1 and CDR2 (germline): SGHTA, FQGTGA. There are 15 residues in the CDR3. CDR3 sequence: CASSKGDRGRETQYF. Here the CDR3 DNA reads TGTGCCAGCAGCAAGGGGGACAGGGGGCGGGAGACCCAGTACTTC.

This clonotype was picked up a small number of times. The chain employs TRBV10-2 and TRBJ2-7; D unclear. Trimming shortened V by 7 bases and J by 0 bases, and 7 bases separated the two germline ends. The CDR3 totals 12 residues. CDR1 is WSHSY, CDR2 SAAADI, per germline. Here the CDR3 DNA reads TGCGCCAGCACCCCGGACTCCTACGAGCAGTACTTC. It codes for CASTPDSYEQYF.

This clonotype was recorded many times. In DNA, the CDR3 is TGTGCCATCAGTGACACAGTCTATAACTATGGCTACACCTTC. The encoded protein is CAISDTVYNYGYTF. The rearrangement links TRBV10-3 to TRBJ1-2; D gene ambiguous. The V gene's germline CDR1 is ENHRY and CDR2 SYGVKD. The CDR3 spans 14 residues. V shed 3 bases and J shed 1 base, with 9 bases lying between them.

The rearrangement joins TRBV7-9 to TRBJ2-5; 11 nucleotides agree with TRBD2. CDR1 and CDR2 (germline): SEHNR, FQNEAQ (reference sequence). V shed 5 bases and J 5 bases; nucleotides not matched to a gene: 16. The CDR3 extends over 18 amino acids. The CDR3 DNA follows: TGTGCCAGCAGCCCTAAGGTAGGGCTAGCGGGAGGAAGCGAGACCCAGTACTTC. Its protein is CASSPKVGLAGGSETQYF.

The chain uses TRBV20-1 and TRBJ2-1; 7 bases are a match to TRBD2. The CDR3 has 15 residues. CDR1 and CDR2 (germline): DFQATT, SNEGSKA (reference sequence). V shed 6 bases and J 2 bases; nucleotides not matched to a gene: 10. This CDR3 reads CSAPLAGEPYNEQFF. CDR3 sequence (DNA): TGCAGTGCCCCCTTGGCGGGAGAACCCTACAATGAGCAGTTCTTC.